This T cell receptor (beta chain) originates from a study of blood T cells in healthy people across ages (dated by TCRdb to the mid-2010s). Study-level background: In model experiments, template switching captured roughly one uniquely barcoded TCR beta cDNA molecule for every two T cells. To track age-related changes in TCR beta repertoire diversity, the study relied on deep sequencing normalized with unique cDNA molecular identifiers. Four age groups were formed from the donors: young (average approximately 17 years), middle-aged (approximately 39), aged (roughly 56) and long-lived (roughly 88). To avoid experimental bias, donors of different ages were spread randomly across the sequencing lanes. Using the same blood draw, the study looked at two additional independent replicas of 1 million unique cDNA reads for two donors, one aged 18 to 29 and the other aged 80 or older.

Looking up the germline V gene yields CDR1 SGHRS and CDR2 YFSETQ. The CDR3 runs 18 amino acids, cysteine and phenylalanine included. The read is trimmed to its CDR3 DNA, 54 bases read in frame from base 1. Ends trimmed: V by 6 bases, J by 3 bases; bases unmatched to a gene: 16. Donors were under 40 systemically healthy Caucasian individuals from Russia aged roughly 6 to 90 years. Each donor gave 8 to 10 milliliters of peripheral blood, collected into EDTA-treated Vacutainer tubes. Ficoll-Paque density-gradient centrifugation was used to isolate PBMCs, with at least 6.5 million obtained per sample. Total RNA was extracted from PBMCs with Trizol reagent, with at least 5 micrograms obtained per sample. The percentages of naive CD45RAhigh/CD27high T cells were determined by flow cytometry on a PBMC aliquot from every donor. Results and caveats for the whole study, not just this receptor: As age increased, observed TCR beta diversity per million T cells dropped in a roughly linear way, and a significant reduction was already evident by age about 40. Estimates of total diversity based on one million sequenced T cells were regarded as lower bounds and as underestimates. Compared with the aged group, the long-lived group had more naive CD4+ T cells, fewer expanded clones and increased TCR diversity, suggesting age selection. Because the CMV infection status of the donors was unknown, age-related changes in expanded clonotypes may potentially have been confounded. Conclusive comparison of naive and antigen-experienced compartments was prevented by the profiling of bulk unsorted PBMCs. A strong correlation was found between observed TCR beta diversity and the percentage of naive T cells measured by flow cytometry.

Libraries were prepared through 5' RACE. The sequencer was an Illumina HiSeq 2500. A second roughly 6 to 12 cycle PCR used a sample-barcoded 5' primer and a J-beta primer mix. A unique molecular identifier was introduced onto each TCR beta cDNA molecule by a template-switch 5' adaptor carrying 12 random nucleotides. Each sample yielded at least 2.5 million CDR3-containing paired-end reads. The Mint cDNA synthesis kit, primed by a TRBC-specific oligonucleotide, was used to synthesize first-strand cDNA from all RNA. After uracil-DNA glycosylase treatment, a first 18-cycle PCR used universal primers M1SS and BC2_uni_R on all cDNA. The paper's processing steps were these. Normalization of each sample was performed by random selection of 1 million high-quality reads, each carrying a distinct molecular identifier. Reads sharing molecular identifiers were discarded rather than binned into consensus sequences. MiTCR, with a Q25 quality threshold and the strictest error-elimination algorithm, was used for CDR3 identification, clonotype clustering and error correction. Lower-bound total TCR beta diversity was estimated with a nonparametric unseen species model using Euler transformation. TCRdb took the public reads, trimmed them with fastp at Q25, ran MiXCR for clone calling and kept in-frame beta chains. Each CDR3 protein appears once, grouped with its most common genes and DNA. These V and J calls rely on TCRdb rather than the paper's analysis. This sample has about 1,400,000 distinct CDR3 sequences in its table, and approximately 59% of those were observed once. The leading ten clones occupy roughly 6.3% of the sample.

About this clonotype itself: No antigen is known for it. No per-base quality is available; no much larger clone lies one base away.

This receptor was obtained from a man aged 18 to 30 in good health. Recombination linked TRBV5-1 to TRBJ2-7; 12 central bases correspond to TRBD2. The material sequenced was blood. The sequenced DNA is TGCGCCAGCACCTTAGGACAGGGGATGACTAGCGGGAGCTACGAGCAGTACTTC. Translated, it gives CASTLGQGMTSGSYEQYF.